The 2 T cell receptor beta chains presented below share a single source sample, sequenced in a study of T cell changes during pregnancy in multiple sclerosis. Clones were sequenced by immunoSEQ multiplex PCR, and TCRdb holds only the in-frame ones, with some missing. Of some 28,000 clones detected, 89% appear once; the ten largest clones hold around 0.6%. Sequencing used CD4+ T cells from peripheral blood mononuclear cells, obtained in the first trimester of pregnancy. These receptors all come from a female donor in good health, enrolled as a control in a pregnancy study.

The chain combines TRBV10-3 with TRBJ1-2, with a weak D call TRBD1 (5 bases). The CDR3 loop spans 16 amino acids. Germline V gene lookup returns CDR1 ENHRY and CDR2 SYGVKD. The V end was cut by 0 bases, the J end by 2 bases, with 13 bases between. This chain's CDR3 is CAISESGGGDNYGYTF. CDR3 sequence (DNA): TGTGCCATCAGTGAGTCGGGAGGAGGGGACAACTATGGCTACACCTTC.

The chain has TRBV11-2 and TRBJ1-1, with D tentatively TRBD1 (5 bases). CDR3 length: 14 amino acids. CDR1 and CDR2 (germline): SGHAT, FQNNGV. V lost 5 bases and J 0 bases, leaving 10 bases between the germline ends. CDR3 residues: CASSAGPMNTEAFF. The CDR3 DNA follows: TGTGCCAGCAGCGCGGGACCGATGAACACTGAAGCTTTCTTT.